This TCR beta chain is from a study of graft-versus-host responses after intestinal transplantation. Looking at the study overall: As for transplant type, recipients had multivisceral, liver-intestinal, or isolated intestinal grafts. Points from the study as a whole: Recipient-marrow GvH clones were detected, some having first appeared in ileum or blood. Some patients had graft-donor T cell macrochimerism, and their allografts showed high graft-versus-host to host-versus-graft clonal ratios.

Sequencing was performed with immunoSEQ multiplex PCR; in TCRdb, only in-frame clones are kept and a portion is missing. The sample includes about 130,000 clones, around 90% of them seen just once. V was trimmed by 1 base and J by 4 bases, leaving 12 bases between them. CDR3 length: 15 residues. CDR1 SGHVS and CDR2 FNYEAQ come from the germline V gene. Concerning this clone itself: Its antigen is unknown.

This chain joins TRBV7-6 and TRBJ2-3; D gene uncertain. The clonotype comes from a human donor who received an intestinal transplant. Sequenced here: unstimulated CD4+ T cells sorted from spleen or lymph node cells, sampled before intestinal transplant. The CDR3 loop reads CASSLDPKGADTQYF. CDR3 nucleotides: TGTGCCAGCAGCTTAGACCCCAAGGGTGCAGATACGCAGTATTTT.